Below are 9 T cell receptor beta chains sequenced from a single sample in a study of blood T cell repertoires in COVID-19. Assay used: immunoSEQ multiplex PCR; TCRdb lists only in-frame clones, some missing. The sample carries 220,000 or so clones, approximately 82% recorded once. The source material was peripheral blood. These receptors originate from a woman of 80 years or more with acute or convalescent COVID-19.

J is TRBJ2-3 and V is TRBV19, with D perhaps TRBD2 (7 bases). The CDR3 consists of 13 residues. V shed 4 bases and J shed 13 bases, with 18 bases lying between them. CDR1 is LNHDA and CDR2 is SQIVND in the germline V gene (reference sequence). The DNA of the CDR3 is TGTGCCAGTAGTACTGCTATGGGGGGGGCAGAGTATTTT. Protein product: CASSTAMGGAEYF.

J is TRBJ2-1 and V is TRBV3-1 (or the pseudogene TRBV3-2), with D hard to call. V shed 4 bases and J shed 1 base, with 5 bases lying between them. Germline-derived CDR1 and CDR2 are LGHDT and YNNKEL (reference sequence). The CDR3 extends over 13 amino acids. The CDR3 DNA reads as TGTGCCAGCAGCCCTCAGTCCTACAATGAGCAGTTCTTC. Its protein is CASSPQSYNEQFF.

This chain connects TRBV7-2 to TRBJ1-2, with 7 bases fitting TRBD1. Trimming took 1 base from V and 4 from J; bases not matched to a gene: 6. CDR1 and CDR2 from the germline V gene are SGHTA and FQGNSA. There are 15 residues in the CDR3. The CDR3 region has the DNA TGTGCCAGCAGCTTAGGGACAGGTGTCGGCTATGGCTACACCTTC. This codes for CASSLGTGVGYGYTF. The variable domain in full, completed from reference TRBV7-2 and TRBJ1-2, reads GAGVSQSPSNKVTEKGKDVELRCDPISGHTALYWYRQSLGQGLEFLIYFQGNSAPDKSGLPSDRFSAERTGGSVSTLTIQRTQQEDSAVYLCASSLGTGVGYGYTFGSGTRLTVV.

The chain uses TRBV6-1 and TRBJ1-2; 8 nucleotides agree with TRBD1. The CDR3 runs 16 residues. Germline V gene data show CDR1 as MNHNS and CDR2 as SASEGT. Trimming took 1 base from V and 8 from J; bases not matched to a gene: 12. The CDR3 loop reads CASSEGQAGGFRGYTF. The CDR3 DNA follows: TGTGCCAGCAGTGAAGGGCAGGCAGGGGGCTTCAGGGGCTACACCTTC.

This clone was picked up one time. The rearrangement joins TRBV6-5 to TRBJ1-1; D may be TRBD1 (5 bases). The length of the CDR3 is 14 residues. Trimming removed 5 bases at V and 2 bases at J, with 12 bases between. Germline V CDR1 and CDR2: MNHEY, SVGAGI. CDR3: CASSLEGANTEAFF. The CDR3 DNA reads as TGTGCCAGCAGTCTTGAAGGGGCCAACACTGAAGCTTTCTTT.

CDR3 DNA: TGTGCCAGCAGCTTTATAGCGGGGGGGCTTTTCAATGAGCAGTTCTTC. Translated: CASSFIAGGLFNEQFF. V gene TRBV5-4 combines with J gene TRBJ2-1; 11 nucleotides agree with TRBD2. The CDR3 consists of 16 residues. J lost 6 bases, V lost 2 bases, and 7 bases had no gene match. The germline CDR1 and CDR2 sequences are SGHNT and YYREEE (reference sequence).

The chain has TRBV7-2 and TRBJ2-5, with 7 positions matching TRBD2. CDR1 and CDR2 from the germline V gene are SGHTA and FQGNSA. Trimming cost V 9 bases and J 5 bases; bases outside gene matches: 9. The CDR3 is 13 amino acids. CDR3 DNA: TGTGCCAGTTTTATGGGGGGGACGGAGACCCAGTACTTC. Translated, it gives CASFMGGTETQYF.

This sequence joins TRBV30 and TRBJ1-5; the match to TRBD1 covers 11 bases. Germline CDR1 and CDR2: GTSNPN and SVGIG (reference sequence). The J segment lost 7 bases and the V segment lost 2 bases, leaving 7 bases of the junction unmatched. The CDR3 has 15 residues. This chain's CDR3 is CAWSPGQGAGQPQHF. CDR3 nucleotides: TGTGCCTGGAGTCCAGGACAGGGGGCAGGACAGCCCCAGCATTTT.

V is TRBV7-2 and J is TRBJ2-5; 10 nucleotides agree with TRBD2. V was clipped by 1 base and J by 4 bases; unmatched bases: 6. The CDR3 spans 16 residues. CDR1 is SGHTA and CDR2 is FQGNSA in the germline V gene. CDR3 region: CASSLGLAGETETQYF. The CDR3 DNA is TGTGCCAGCAGCTTAGGTCTAGCGGGGGAGACAGAGACCCAGTACTTC.